A selection of T cell receptor beta chains follows, all from one sample in a study of T cells in Graves' hyperthyroidism and ophthalmopathy. Each CDR3 protein gets one entry after TCRdb re-called the multiplex PCR reads with MiXCR. The table shows hundreds of thousands of distinct CDR3 sequences, with about 14% occurring only once. The source material was blood. These receptors were taken from a woman aged 40 to 50 with Graves' ophthalmopathy. CDR3s include the opening cysteine and the closing phenylalanine or tryptophan. A D gene is named only where the DNA matches it firmly. Rows give clone size only sometimes, using once, few, many, or a class for an expanded clone.

size: many; V: TRBV27; D: -; J: TRBJ1-2; DNA: TGTGCCAGCAGTTTATACGGGGGCCGTTATGGCTACACCTTC; CDR3: CASSLYGGRYGYTF
size: many; V: TRBV27; D: -; J: TRBJ2-5; DNA: TGTGCCAGCAGTTATACTAGGATGGAGACCCAGTACTTC; CDR3: CASSYTRMETQYF
size: many; V: TRBV27; D: -; J: TRBJ1-1; DNA: TGTGCCAGCAGTTTAACCACGGGCACTTTCACTGAAGCTTTCTTT; CDR3: CASSLTTGTFTEAFF
size: many; V: TRBV7-9; D: TRBD1; J: TRBJ2-5; DNA: TGTGCCAGCAGCTTAGGGGCTGCGGCAGGGGGTCAAGAGACCCAGTACTTC; CDR3: CASSLGAAAGGQETQYF
size: few; V: TRBV7-3; D: -; J: TRBJ2-3; DNA: TGTGCCAGCAGCTTAAACTCTCTACGTATCACAGATACGCAGTATTTT; CDR3: CASSLNSLRITDTQYF
size: many; V: TRBV4-1; D: TRBD2; J: TRBJ2-5; DNA: TGCGCCAGCAGCCAAAAGGCGGGAGGCCCTCGGACCCAGTACTTC; CDR3: CASSQKAGGPRTQYF
size: many; V: TRBV20-1; D: -; J: TRBJ1-2; DNA: TGCAGTGCTCGCCCGACAGACTTCTATGGCTACACCTTC; CDR3: CSARPTDFYGYTF
size: many; V: TRBV6-1; D: -; J: TRBJ1-2; DNA: TGTGCCAGCAGTGACGCGCTTGCTGGCTACACCTTC; CDR3: CASSDALAGYTF
size: many; V: TRBV28; D: -; J: TRBJ2-7; DNA: TGTGCCAGCACCACAACTAGCTGGCCCTACGAGCAGTACTTC; CDR3: CASTTTSWPYEQYF
size: many; V: TRBV6-2/TRBV6-3; D: -; J: TRBJ2-5; DNA: TGTGCCGCGGGATGGGACAGCACGCGCGAGGGGTTAGAGACCCAGTACTTC; CDR3: CAAGWDSTREGLETQYF
size: many; V: TRBV12-3/TRBV12-4; D: TRBD1; J: TRBJ2-7; DNA: TGTGCCAGCAGTTTACAGACAGGGGCGGTCGAGCAGTACTTC; CDR3: CASSLQTGAVEQYF
size: many; V: TRBV20-1; D: TRBD2; J: TRBJ2-7; DNA: TGCAGTGCTTCCCTAAGCGGGAGGGGCGAGCAGTACTTC; CDR3: CSASLSGRGEQYF
size: many; V: TRBV5-1; D: -; J: TRBJ2-7; DNA: TGTGCCAGCAGCTTATACCGGGGGTCCTACGAGCAGTACTTC; CDR3: CASSLYRGSYEQYF
size: -; V: TRBV12-3/TRBV12-4; D: -; J: TRBJ2-1; DNA: TGTGCCAGCAGTTTCCGGACTCTGAATGAGCAGTTCTTC; CDR3: CASSFRTLNEQFF
size: -; V: TRBV20-1; D: -; J: TRBJ2-7; DNA: TGCAGTGCTAGAGATTTGGGTGGGAGCGACTACGAGCAGTACTTC; CDR3: CSARDLGGSDYEQYF